Each of the 20 T cell receptor beta chains below was sequenced from the same sample in a study of T cells in Graves' hyperthyroidism and ophthalmopathy (dated by TCRdb to the late 2010s). Library method: multiplex PCR. TCRdb records Illumina HiSeq 2000 as the sequencer. The TCR beta CDR3 regions were amplified from the RNA transcripts. For the first round of RT-PCR on the TCR CDR3, the HTBI primer set was used together with the Qiagen OneStep RT-PCR kit. TCRdb trimmed public reads at Q25 via fastp, called clones via MiXCR and kept in-frame beta chains. Each record represents a unique CDR3 protein, reported with the most common genes and DNA among its rows. The sample data list roughly 100,000 distinct CDR3 sequences, and 40% of these were observed just once. The ten top clones hold roughly 10% of the sample. Sequencing used peripheral blood or thyroid tissue (not recorded which). The receptors come from a woman aged 25 to 39 with Graves' hyperthyroidism.

Details on this clonotype: As the CDR3 is not closed by the conserved phenylalanine or tryptophan, this likely results from a read error. The chain couples TRBV10-3 to TRBJ2-7; 7 bases fit TRBD2. CDR1 ENHRY and CDR2 SYGVKD come from the germline V gene. This CDR3 contains 15 residues. The CDR3 bases are TGTGCCATACTAAGAGCTAGCGGACGCTCCTACGGGCAGTACCTC. It yields the protein CAILRASGRSYGQYL.

This clonotype was observed many times. The V gene is TRBV4-1, the J gene TRBJ2-7, with 8 positions matching TRBD2. The CDR3 loop spans 15 amino acids. V shed 3 bases and J 4 bases; nucleotides not matched to a gene: 8. Germline V gene data show CDR1 as MGHRA and CDR2 as YSYEKL. The DNA of the CDR3 is TGCGCCAGCAGCCAGGACGCGGGAGGAGCTTACGAGCAGTACTTC. Its protein product is CASSQDAGGAYEQYF.

This clonotype was picked up many times. The gene calls are TRBV12-3 or TRBV12-4 and TRBJ2-2; 12 nucleotides agree with TRBD2. The CDR3 contains 17 residues. V was pared by 4 bases and J by 0 bases, with 3 bases of the junction left unmatched. CDR3 sequence: CASSSRLAGANTGELFF. The DNA for the CDR3 is TGTGCCAGCAGTTCGAGACTAGCGGGAGCGAACACCGGGGAGCTGTTTTTT.

Concerning this clonotype: A read error may produce the germline difference seen at one junction end. The V call is TRBV5-1, the J call TRBJ1-4; 8 nucleotides match TRBD1. Germline V gene data show CDR1 as SGHRS and CDR2 as YFSETQ. The CDR3 loop spans 15 amino acids. The CDR3 reads CASSVHGTGNEKQFF. The CDR3 nucleotides read TGCGCCAGCAGCGTCCACGGGACAGGCAATGAGAAACAGTTTTTT.

On this clonotype: Its ends do not fully match the called genes, so a read error is possible. The rearrangement uses TRBV7-2 and TRBJ2-7; 10 nucleotides match TRBD1. This CDR3 is built from 16 residues. The germline CDR1 and CDR2 sequences are SGHTA and FQGNSA. The CDR3 is CAGSPGTGARSYEQYF. The CDR3 nucleotides are TGTGCCGGCAGCCCCGGGACAGGGGCTAGGTCCTACGAGCAGTACTTC.

Concerning this clonotype: The junction does not match germline at one end; this may be a read error. The chain is built from TRBV25-1 and TRBJ1-1; perhaps TRBD1 as D (5 bases). The germline gives CDR1 MGHDK, CDR2 SYGVNS. The CDR3 length is 16 residues. In nucleotides, the CDR3 is TGTGCCAGCAGTGCTAGTAACAGGAGGAAGAACACTGAAGCTCTCTTT. Its translation is CASSASNRRKNTEALF.

About this clonotype: One junction end disagrees with the germline gene, perhaps due to a read error. This chain connects TRBV10-3 to TRBJ1-4; D is possibly TRBD1 (6 bases). The V gene's germline CDR1 is ENHRY and CDR2 SYGVKD. This CDR3 has 14 residues. The CDR3 nucleotides are TGTGCCATCAGTGACGACAGGTCGAGGAGTCAACTGTTCTTT. Translation gives CAISDDRSRSQLFF.

This clonotype has at least ten counts. The rearrangement links TRBV30 to TRBJ2-7; a weak D match, TRBD2 (5 bases). Trimming cost V 8 bases and J 1 base, with 9 bases left between them. Germline assignment: CDR1 GTSNPN and CDR2 SVGIG (reference sequence). This CDR3 has 11 amino acids. CDR3 amino acids: CASGRSYEQYF. The CDR3 DNA reads TGTGCCAGCGGACGGTCCTACGAGCAGTACTTC.

The table lists this clonotype with a few counts. A much more abundant neighbour one base away suggests this may be a read error. The chain recombines TRBV7-9 with TRBJ1-4; TRBD1 is a possible D gene (6 bases). Germline values: CDR1 SEHNR, CDR2 FQNEAQ (reference sequence). The CDR3 has 16 amino acids. CDR3 region: CAGSSRVGGPNEKLFF. DNA for the CDR3: TGTGCCGGCAGCTCCCGCGTAGGGGGGCCGAATGAAAAACTGTTTTTT.

There are many counts of this clonotype. J is TRBJ2-3 and V is TRBV7-9; TRBD2 agrees at 8 bases. Germline V gives CDR1 SEHNR, CDR2 FQNEAQ (reference sequence). The CDR3 is made up of 17 amino acids. The ends lost 5 bases at V and 3 bases at J; junction bases unmatched: 13. In DNA, the CDR3 is TGTGCCAGCAGCCCTAGACCCGGGACTAGAGATACAGATACGCAGTATTTT. Protein sequence: CASSPRPGTRDTDTQYF.

This clonotype appeared many times. CDR3 region: CASSGQGVYGYTF. The CDR3, as DNA: TGTGCCAGCAGTGGACAGGGCGTCTATGGCTACACCTTC. The chain joins TRBV2 to TRBJ1-2; 7 positions agree with TRBD1. The CDR3 has 13 residues. With 4 bases clipped from V and 4 bases from J, the junction kept 3 bases outside the gene matches. Germline V CDR1 and CDR2: SNHLY, FYNNEI.

V and J are TRBV27 and TRBJ1-1, with a tentative D call TRBD1 (5 bases). CDR1 is MNHEY and CDR2 is SMNVEV in the germline V gene (reference sequence). V lost 3 bases and J 8 bases, leaving 13 bases between the germline ends. The CDR3 has 13 amino acids. CDR3 loop: CASSLGGKAEAFF. CDR3 in DNA: TGTGCCAGCAGTTTGGGGGGGAAGGCGGAAGCTTTCTTT.

This clonotype was counted at least ten times. J is TRBJ2-7 and V is TRBV6-1; TRBD1 or TRBD2 may be the D gene (5 bases each). This CDR3 spans 16 amino acids. V dropped 5 bases and J dropped 3 bases, with 20 bases sitting between them. Germline-derived CDR1 and CDR2 are MNHNS and SASEGT. The CDR3 sequence: CASSYHGEGTGYEQYF. CDR3 DNA sequence: TGTGCCAGCAGTTATCACGGGGAAGGGACGGGCTACGAGCAGTACTTC.

The chain uses TRBV20-1 and TRBJ2-5; D perhaps matches TRBD2 (6 bases). The CDR3 has 13 amino acids. Looked up from germline, CDR1 is DFQATT and CDR2 is SNEGSKA (reference sequence). Here the CDR3 DNA reads TGCAGCTTGCTTACGGGAGTTGAGGAGACCCAGTACTTC. As protein: CSLLTGVEETQYF.

This clonotype has at least ten counts. This rearrangement joins TRBV4-2 to TRBJ1-5; a possible D gene is TRBD1 (5 bases). The length of the CDR3 is 15 residues. Germline CDR1 LGHNA, CDR2 YNFKEQ. Trimming took off 2 bases at V and 5 bases at J, with 13 bases between the two ends. The CDR3 nucleotides read TGTGCCAGCAGCCAACTCTGGCAGGGCCATCAGCCCCAGCATTTT. Its protein is CASSQLWQGHQPQHF.

This clonotype was seen repeatedly, ten times or more. J is TRBJ1-5 and V is TRBV2; D not certain. V dropped 5 bases and J dropped 2 bases, with 4 bases sitting between them. The CDR3 consists of 12 residues. Germline-derived CDR1 and CDR2 are SNHLY and FYNNEI. This CDR3 reads CASSNGNQPQHF. CDR3 nucleotide sequence: TGTGCCAGCAGTAATGGCAATCAGCCCCAGCATTTT.

This clonotype was detected many times. The chain uses TRBV18 and TRBJ1-1; TRBD1 is a possible D gene (6 bases). CDR3 size: 11 residues. Germline lookup yields CDR1 KGHSH and CDR2 LQKENI. The V and J ends lost 3 bases and 10 bases respectively, with 9 bases between them. DNA for the CDR3: TGTGCCAGCTCACCCGGGACAATAGCTTTCTTT. Amino acids: CASSPGTIAFF.

Only one count was recorded for this clonotype. One end of the junction varies from germline; a read error may be responsible. The V and J genes are TRBV9 and TRBJ2-7; D is undetermined. CDR1 and CDR2 (germline): SGDLS, YYNGEE. The CDR3 has 12 residues. The CDR3 spells CASSLNEYEQHF. The CDR3 DNA is TGTGCCAGCAGTTTAAATGAGTACGAGCAGCACTTC.

The chain couples TRBV19 to TRBJ1-5; D perhaps matches TRBD1 (5 bases). Trimming shortened V by 3 bases and J by 5 bases, and 17 bases separated the two germline ends. The CDR3 totals 16 residues. CDR1 is LNHDA, CDR2 SQIVND, per germline (reference sequence). This CDR3 is CASSMMGGQGYQPQHF. CDR3 DNA: TGTGCCAGTAGTATGATGGGTGGTCAGGGTTATCAGCCCCAGCATTTT.

This clonotype was seen repeatedly, ten times or more. This sequence joins TRBV7-9 and TRBJ2-3; 11 bases fit TRBD2. Germline V gene sequence: CDR1 SEHNR, CDR2 FQNEAQ (reference sequence). J gave up 3 bases and V 5 bases, and 4 bases lay outside the gene matches. This CDR3 is built from 15 residues. The CDR3 loop is CASSLSGRVTDTQYF. DNA for the CDR3: TGTGCCAGCAGCCTTAGCGGGAGGGTGACAGATACGCAGTATTTT.